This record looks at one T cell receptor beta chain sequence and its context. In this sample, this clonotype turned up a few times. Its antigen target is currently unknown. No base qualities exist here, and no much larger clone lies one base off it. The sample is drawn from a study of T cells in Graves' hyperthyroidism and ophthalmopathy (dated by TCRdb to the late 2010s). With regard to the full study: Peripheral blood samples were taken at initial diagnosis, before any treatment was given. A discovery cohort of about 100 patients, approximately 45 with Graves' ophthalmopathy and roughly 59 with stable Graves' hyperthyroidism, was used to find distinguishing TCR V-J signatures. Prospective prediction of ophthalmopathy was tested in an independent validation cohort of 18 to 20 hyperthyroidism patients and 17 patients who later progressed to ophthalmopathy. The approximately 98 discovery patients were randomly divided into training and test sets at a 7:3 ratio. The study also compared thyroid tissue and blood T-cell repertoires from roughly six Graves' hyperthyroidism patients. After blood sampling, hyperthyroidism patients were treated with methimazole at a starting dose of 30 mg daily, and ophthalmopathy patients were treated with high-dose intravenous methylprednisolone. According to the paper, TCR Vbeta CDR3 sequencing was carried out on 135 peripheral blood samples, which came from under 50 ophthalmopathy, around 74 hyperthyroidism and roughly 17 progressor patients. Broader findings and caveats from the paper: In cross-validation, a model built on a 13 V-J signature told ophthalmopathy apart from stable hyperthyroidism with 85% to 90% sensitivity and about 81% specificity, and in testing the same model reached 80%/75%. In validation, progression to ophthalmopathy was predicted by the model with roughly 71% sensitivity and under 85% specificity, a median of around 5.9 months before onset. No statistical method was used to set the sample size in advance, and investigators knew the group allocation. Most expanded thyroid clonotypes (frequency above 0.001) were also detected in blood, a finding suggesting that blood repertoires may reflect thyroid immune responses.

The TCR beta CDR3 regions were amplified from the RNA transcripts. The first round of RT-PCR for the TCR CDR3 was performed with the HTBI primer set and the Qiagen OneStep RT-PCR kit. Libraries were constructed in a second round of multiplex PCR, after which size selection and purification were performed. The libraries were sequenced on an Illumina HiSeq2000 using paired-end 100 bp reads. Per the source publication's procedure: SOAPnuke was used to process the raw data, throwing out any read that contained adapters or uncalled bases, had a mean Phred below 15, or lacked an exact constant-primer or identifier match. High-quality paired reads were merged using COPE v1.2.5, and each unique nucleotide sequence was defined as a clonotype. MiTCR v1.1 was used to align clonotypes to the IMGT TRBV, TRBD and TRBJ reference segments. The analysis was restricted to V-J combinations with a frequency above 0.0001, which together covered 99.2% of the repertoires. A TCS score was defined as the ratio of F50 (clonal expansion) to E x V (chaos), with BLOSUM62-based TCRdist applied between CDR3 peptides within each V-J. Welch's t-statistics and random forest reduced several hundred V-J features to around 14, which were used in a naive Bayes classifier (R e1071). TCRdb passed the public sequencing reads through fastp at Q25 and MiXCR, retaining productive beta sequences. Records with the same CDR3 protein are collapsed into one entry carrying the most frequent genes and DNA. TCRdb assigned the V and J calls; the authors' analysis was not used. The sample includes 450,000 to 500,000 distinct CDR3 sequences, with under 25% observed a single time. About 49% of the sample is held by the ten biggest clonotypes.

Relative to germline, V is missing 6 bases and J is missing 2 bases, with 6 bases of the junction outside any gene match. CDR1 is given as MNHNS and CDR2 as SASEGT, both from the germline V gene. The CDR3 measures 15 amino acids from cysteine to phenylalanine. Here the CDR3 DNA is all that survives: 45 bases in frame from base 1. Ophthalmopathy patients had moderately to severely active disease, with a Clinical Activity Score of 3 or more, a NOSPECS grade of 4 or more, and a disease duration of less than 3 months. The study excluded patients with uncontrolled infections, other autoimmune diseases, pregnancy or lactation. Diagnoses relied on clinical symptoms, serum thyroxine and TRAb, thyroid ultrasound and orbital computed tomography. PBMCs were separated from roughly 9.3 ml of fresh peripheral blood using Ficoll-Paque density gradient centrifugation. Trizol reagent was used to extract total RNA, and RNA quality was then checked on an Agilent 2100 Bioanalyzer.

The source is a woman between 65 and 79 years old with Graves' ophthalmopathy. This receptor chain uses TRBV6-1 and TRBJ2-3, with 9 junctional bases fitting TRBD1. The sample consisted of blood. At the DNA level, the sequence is TGTGCCAGCAGAGTACAGGGGGCGGTCACAGATACGCAGTATTTT. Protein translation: CASRVQGAVTDTQYF.